This T cell receptor beta chain was captured in a study of blood T cell repertoires in COVID-19 (dated by TCRdb to 2018 to 2020). A note on the overall study: Samples from collaborators originated in the United States, Italy and Spain and spanned both the acute and convalescent phases of COVID-19. The repertoires were made available in a free public database intended to serve as a resource for research on the immune response to SARS-CoV-2. The material from the prospective study consisted of cDNA or gDNA derived from T cells, B-cell-depleted T cells, or PBMCs. The samples were drawn from two sources: the first 160 participants of the ongoing ImmuneRACE study, and over 1,000 subjects contributed by 6 global collaborators. Deeply sampled blood TCRbeta repertoires from subjects exposed to, actively infected with, or recovered from COVID-19 were included in the dataset. Where available, HLA class I and class II types were taken from metadata supplied by the sample provider and were not determined by assay-based typing. Nearly every sample came with metadata listing a de-identified subject ID, COVID-19 status, age in years and sex. The study at large found these results: Clinical and demographic metadata were provided uncurated, with the amount varying by source and participant.

Turning to this clone: The specificity of this receptor is unknown. No base-level quality is on record; no much larger clone is a single base apart.

TCRbeta CDR3 regions were amplified from genomic DNA by means of the immunoSEQ Assay, a bias-controlled multiplex PCR. On the study's bioinformatics: Nucleated cell counts per sample were estimated from amplification of reference gene primers within the assay. Sequence reads were collapsed and filtered to measure the absolute abundance of every unique TCRbeta CDR3 rearrangement. For each sample, productive Simpson clonality was calculated as the square root of Simpson's diversity index across productive rearrangements. TCRdb limited this immuneACCESS table to in-frame rearrangements with V and J called. A share of clones is missing; checked studies link under half to unresolved V genes, and the rest is unexplained. The V and J calls and clone size were taken over from that table, and D and trimming were inferred from the DNA. This sample has about 90,000 clones in its table, and around 93% of those were observed once. The top ten clones comprise roughly 2.3% of the sample.

Whole blood was collected in K2EDTA tubes by collaborating institutions according to the institutions' own protocols. For TCRbeta analysis, collaborators shipped samples in one of three forms: frozen whole blood, isolated PBMCs, or DNA extracted from either of those sample types. The V end gives up 2 bases and the J end 7 bases, leaving 6 bases in the junction not matched to a gene. The germline V gene provides CDR1 SGHRS and CDR2 YFSETQ. Including the terminal cysteine and phenylalanine, the CDR3 comprises 15 residues. Just CDR3 DNA is preserved here, 45 bases in frame from base 1. Sequenced: peripheral blood. The clonotype originates from a human donor with active COVID-19. The donor label of this sample is uncertain. Here the chain combines TRBV5-1 and TRBJ1-4; 9 bases in the junction line up with TRBD1. The CDR3 reads CASSFGTGNREKLFF. The DNA reads TGCGCCAGCAGCTTTGGGACAGGGAATCGTGAAAAACTGTTTTTT.